The 2 T cell receptor beta chains in this list originate from one sample, sequenced in a study of shared clonotypes between healthy human individuals. The table came from immunoSEQ multiplex PCR; TCRdb's copy has only in-frame clones and leaves some out. The profile covers around 2,000,000 clones, with less than 95% appearing a single time and around 1.2% taken by the ten largest. Naive CD8 isolation took CD45RO-negative cells positively selected for CCR7 and excluded terminally differentiated effector memory CD45RA+ cells. The specimen was naive CD8+ T cells sorted from blood. These receptors all stem from a man younger than 35 in good health.

The chain carries TRBV27 and TRBJ2-4, with a tentative D call TRBD1 (6 bases). This CDR3 is built from 11 residues. Trimming pared 8 bases from V and 7 bases from J, leaving 9 bases between. In germline, CDR1 is MNHEY, CDR2 SMNVEV (reference sequence). The CDR3 spells CASGDRNIQYF. DNA of the CDR3: TGTGCCAGCGGCGACAGGAACATTCAGTACTTC.

This chain links TRBV7-9 with TRBJ2-3, with D perhaps being TRBD1 or TRBD2 (5 bases each). Germline lookup yields CDR1 SEHNR and CDR2 FQNEAQ (reference sequence). With 0 bases removed from V and 5 bases from J, the gap between germline ends came to 15 bases. There are 16 residues in the CDR3. Here the CDR3 DNA reads TGTGCCAGCAGCTTAGCTATCGGGACGGGTGGAGATACGCAGTATTTT. It specifies CASSLAIGTGGDTQYF. The full variable domain, completed using reference TRBV7-9 and TRBJ2-3, is DTGVSQNPRHKITKRGQNVTFRCDPISEHNRLYWYRQTLGQGPEFLTYFQNEAQLEKSRLLSDRFSAERPKGSFSTLEIQRTEQGDSAMYLCASSLAIGTGGDTQYFGPGTRLTVL.